Listed below are T cell receptor beta chains from one sample, sequenced in a study of monozygotic twins with inflammatory bowel disease. For each CDR3 protein, TCRdb gives one entry from its re-call of the 5' RACE reads, without DNA. Its listing shows approximately 400,000 distinct CDR3 sequences. The sequenced sample consisted of blood. These receptors were collected from a human donor with ulcerative colitis or Crohn's disease, or a healthy co-twin of an affected twin (not recorded which). The CDR3 runs from the conserved cysteine through the conserved F or W. Each record gives: V gene, J gene, CDR3 length, CDR3 protein.

V gene: TRBV7-2; J gene: TRBJ1-5; CDR3 length: 13; CDR3 protein: CASSPQGYQPQHF
V gene: TRBV19; J gene: TRBJ1-1; CDR3 length: 15; CDR3 protein: CASSGRQGAITEAFF
V gene: TRBV13; J gene: TRBJ2-7; CDR3 length: 14; CDR3 protein: CASSSRQGDHEQYF
V gene: TRBV11-1; J gene: TRBJ2-2; CDR3 length: 14; CDR3 protein: CASSLGRIGGELFF
V gene: TRBV5-5; J gene: TRBJ2-1; CDR3 length: 17; CDR3 protein: CASSFLGAGQGYNEQFF
V gene: TRBV7-9; J gene: TRBJ2-1; CDR3 length: 16; CDR3 protein: CASSLLVGDLYNEQFF
V gene: TRBV5-1; J gene: TRBJ2-2; CDR3 length: 17; CDR3 protein: CASSFNIQGTNTGELFF
V gene: TRBV27; J gene: TRBJ1-1; CDR3 length: 14; CDR3 protein: CASSLSIPNTEAFF
V gene: TRBV3-1; J gene: TRBJ2-4; CDR3 length: 16; CDR3 protein: CASVGQARGGKNIQYF
V gene: TRBV4-2; J gene: TRBJ2-2; CDR3 length: 16; CDR3 protein: CASSQSAAANTGELFF
V gene: TRBV24-1; J gene: TRBJ2-5; CDR3 length: 13; CDR3 protein: CATSDTGLETQYF
V gene: TRBV30; J gene: TRBJ1-5; CDR3 length: 14; CDR3 protein: CAWNRQGGHQPQHF
V gene: TRBV20-1; J gene: TRBJ1-1; CDR3 length: 13; CDR3 protein: CSAPLRRESEAFF
V gene: TRBV20-1; J gene: TRBJ1-4; CDR3 length: 14; CDR3 protein: CSARVDRRDEKLFF
V gene: TRBV7-3; J gene: TRBJ1-1; CDR3 length: 15; CDR3 protein: CASSSLLRQGGEAFF
V gene: TRBV5-1; J gene: TRBJ2-3; CDR3 length: 15; CDR3 protein: CASSLLGQEADTQYF
V gene: TRBV5-1; J gene: TRBJ2-3; CDR3 length: 15; CDR3 protein: CASSQTSGVPDTQYF
V gene: TRBV5-4; J gene: TRBJ2-2; CDR3 length: 14; CDR3 protein: CASSSKTGPGELFF
V gene: TRBV5-1; J gene: TRBJ2-1; CDR3 length: 16; CDR3 protein: CASSFNGGGAYNEQFF
V gene: TRBV12-3/TRBV12-4; J gene: TRBJ2-7; CDR3 length: 12; CDR3 protein: CASSFGPYEQYF
V gene: TRBV6-5; J gene: TRBJ2-3; CDR3 length: 14; CDR3 protein: CASSYSDPTDTQYF
V gene: TRBV25-1; J gene: TRBJ2-7; CDR3 length: 15; CDR3 protein: CASSYWGGTIYEQYF
V gene: TRBV20-1; J gene: TRBJ2-2; CDR3 length: 16; CDR3 protein: CSARVTGGVITGELFF
V gene: TRBV7-9; J gene: TRBJ2-5; CDR3 length: 16; CDR3 protein: CASSTTSANYQETQYF
V gene: TRBV5-1; J gene: TRBJ2-5; CDR3 length: 14; CDR3 protein: CASSYRDFQETQYF
V gene: TRBV6-5; J gene: TRBJ1-1; CDR3 length: 13; CDR3 protein: CASCLLVYTEAFF
V gene: TRBV10-3; J gene: TRBJ1-6; CDR3 length: 15; CDR3 protein: CAISAGSTDNSPLHF
V gene: TRBV6-5; J gene: TRBJ2-3; CDR3 length: 17; CDR3 protein: CASSYSGLAGPTDTQYF
V gene: TRBV5-1; J gene: TRBJ2-1; CDR3 length: 15; CDR3 protein: CASSLGTGGDREQFF
V gene: TRBV5-1; J gene: TRBJ2-5; CDR3 length: 15; CDR3 protein: CASRSGTADQETQYF
V gene: TRBV20-1; J gene: TRBJ2-1; CDR3 length: 16; CDR3 protein: CSARDSKRGTYNEQFF
V gene: TRBV7-9; J gene: TRBJ1-2; CDR3 length: 15; CDR3 protein: CASSTDGTRDYGYTF
V gene: TRBV5-5; J gene: TRBJ1-2; CDR3 length: 18; CDR3 protein: CASSSQTGQADSNYGYTF
V gene: TRBV25-1; J gene: TRBJ2-5; CDR3 length: 13; CDR3 protein: CASSEWTVETQYF
V gene: TRBV5-6; J gene: TRBJ2-7; CDR3 length: 12; CDR3 protein: CASSLDSGGKYF
V gene: TRBV28; J gene: TRBJ1-6; CDR3 length: 13; CDR3 protein: CASSLSAPPGLHF
V gene: TRBV15; J gene: TRBJ1-6; CDR3 length: 16; CDR3 protein: CATKQRLDSYNSPLHF